These T cell receptor beta chains were read from a single sample in a study of shared clonotypes between healthy human individuals. Generated by immunoSEQ multiplex PCR, the TCRdb table keeps only in-frame clones and is missing some. The profile shows 2 million to 2.5 million clones, about 95% of them singletons. Sequenced: naive CD8+ T cells sorted from blood. The source is a man aged 18 to 29 in good health. CDR3s include the opening cysteine and the closing phenylalanine or tryptophan. A D gene is named only where the DNA matches it firmly. Size is omitted from some rows. Given values are once, few, many or a class for expanded clones.

j_call	d_call	clone_size	v_call	cdr3_nt	cdr3_aa
TRBJ2-7	TRBD2	-	TRBV7-3	TGTGCCAGCATGGGGACTATGTACGAGCAGTACTTC	CASMGTMYEQYF
TRBJ2-3	-	-	TRBV27	TGTGCCACCGGGGGGTTTCAGGGGACGCAGTATTTT	CATGGFQGTQYF
TRBJ2-3	-	-	TRBV28	TGTGCCAGCAGTCACCCCGTGAAAGTTCCCACAGATACGCAGTATTTT	CASSHPVKVPTDTQYF
TRBJ1-5	-	-	TRBV7-2	TGTGCCAGCAGCTTCTGGGATAGCAATCAGCCCCAGCATTTT	CASSFWDSNQPQHF
TRBJ1-1	-	-	TRBV7-9	TGTGCCAGCAGCTGGCATACAGAGAACACTGAAGCTTTCTTT	CASSWHTENTEAFF
TRBJ2-1	TRBD2	-	TRBV4-1	TGCGCCAGCAGCCTCCCGCTCCAGCGGGAGTTACGGGGCTCCTACAATGAGCAGTTCTTC	CASSLPLQRELRGSYNEQFF
TRBJ1-5	-	once	TRBV5-8	TGTGCCAGCAACGGGGAGGTCAGCAATCAGCCCCAGCATTTT	CASNGEVSNQPQHF
TRBJ1-1	-	once	TRBV20-1	TGCAGTGCTGGGGGCTACACTGAAGCTTTCTTT	CSAGGYTEAFF
TRBJ2-7	TRBD1	-	TRBV5-6	TGTGCCAGCAGAAGGGGACAGGGGGGAATTTACTACGAGCAGTACTTC	CASRRGQGGIYYEQYF
TRBJ1-6	-	-	TRBV6-5	TGTGCCAGCAGTTACTCAGGAGGCCCTGAGGGTTCACCCCTCCACTTT	CASSYSGGPEGSPLHF
TRBJ2-7	-	few	TRBV14	TGTGCCAGCAGCCAAGTGGGGGGCTACGAGCAGTACTTC	CASSQVGGYEQYF
TRBJ2-5	TRBD2	-	TRBV28	TGTGCCAGCAGTTTACCCCGGGAGGGGGATTATGAGACCCAGTACTTC	CASSLPREGDYETQYF
TRBJ2-7	TRBD1	-	TRBV5-1	TGCGCCAGCACAAGCCCGACAGGGTACGAGCAGTACTTC	CASTSPTGYEQYF
TRBJ2-1	TRBD2	-	TRBV28	TGTGCCAGCAGTTTATGGCCTAGCGGACTTTACAATGAGCAGTTCTTC	CASSLWPSGLYNEQFF
TRBJ2-7	-	-	TRBV7-8	TGTGCCAGCAGCTTAGCTCATATGGAGCAGTACTTC	CASSLAHMEQYF
TRBJ2-7	-	-	TRBV14	TGTGCCAGCAGCCAAGTTGGTGTCGGGGACGAGCAGTACTTC	CASSQVGVGDEQYF
TRBJ1-1	-	-	TRBV7-9	TGTGCCAGCAGCTCCGAGGATTTGAACACTGAAGCTTTCTTT	CASSSEDLNTEAFF
TRBJ2-1	TRBD1	-	TRBV7-6	TGTGCCAGCAGCTTTTCGCAGGGGGCTTACAATGAGCAGTTCTTC	CASSFSQGAYNEQFF
TRBJ1-1	-	-	TRBV2	TGTGCCAGTTCCCAGAAGGGTGCCGGGGCTCGCACTGAAGCTTTCTTT	CASSQKGAGARTEAFF
TRBJ2-7	TRBD1	-	TRBV28	TGTGCCAGCAGCCAGTGGGACAGCTCCTACGAGCAGTACTTC	CASSQWDSSYEQYF
TRBJ2-1	TRBD2	-	TRBV4-1	TGCGCCAGCAGCCGAGCCCCGGGTAGCGGGATTGACAATGAGCAGTTCTTC	CASSRAPGSGIDNEQFF
TRBJ2-5	TRBD2	once	TRBV5-4	TGTGCCAGCAGCGGAGCGGGGGGGAAGGAGACCCAGTACTTC	CASSGAGGKETQYF
TRBJ1-2	-	-	TRBV30	TGTGCCTGGCAAAGAGGAGGGGGCTACACCTTC	CAWQRGGGYTF
TRBJ2-1	TRBD1	once	TRBV2	TGTGCCAGCAGAGATCAGATTGGGACAGGGGTAGTTGAGCAGTTCTTC	CASRDQIGTGVVEQFF
TRBJ1-1	-	-	TRBV21-1	TGTGCCAGCAGCAAAATCCCCGGGACAGGGTGTTCTGAAGCTTTCTTT	CASSKIPGTGCSEAFF
TRBJ1-1	-	-	TRBV29-1	TGCAGCGTCCAACACTTGGAAGCTTTCTTT	CSVQHLEAFF
TRBJ2-7	TRBD2	-	TRBV6-1	TGTGCCAGCAGTGAGACAACCGCTTGGGGACTAGCGGGAGGGCCCCACGAGCAGTACTTC	CASSETTAWGLAGGPHEQYF
TRBJ1-4	TRBD1	-	TRBV6-6	TGTGCCAGCAGTTCGGACAGGGTAACTAATGAAAAACTGTTTTTT	CASSSDRVTNEKLFF
TRBJ2-5	-	-	TRBV13	TGTGCCAGCAGCCATAGAGGTGGGGGGCGAGAGACCCAGTACTTC	CASSHRGGGRETQYF
TRBJ2-7	TRBD2	-	TRBV9	TGTGCCAGCAGCGTAGGTGCGGGAGCGGACTACGAGCAGTACTTC	CASSVGAGADYEQYF
TRBJ2-7	-	-	TRBV10-3	TGTGCCACCAACTTGGGACGGGGCGGTCAGCAGTACTTC	CATNLGRGGQQYF
TRBJ2-7	TRBD1	-	TRBV28	TGTGCCAGCAGTCTGACAGGGTACGAGCAGTACTTC	CASSLTGYEQYF
TRBJ2-2	-	-	TRBV15	TGTGCCACCAGCAGAGATTTGGGGACCACCGGGGAGCTGTTTTTT	CATSRDLGTTGELFF
TRBJ2-7	-	-	TRBV10-3	TGTGCCATCAGTGACAACTACGAGCAGTACTTC	CAISDNYEQYF
TRBJ2-7	-	-	TRBV7-9	TGTGCCAGCAGCTCCCGGGAGACCTACGAGCAGTACTTC	CASSSRETYEQYF
TRBJ2-2	-	-	TRBV28	TGTGCCAGCAGTCCCCTGGGTAGGCCGAACACCGGGGAGCTGTTTTTT	CASSPLGRPNTGELFF
TRBJ2-6	-	-	TRBV4-1	TGCGCCAGCAGCCAAGGTCAAGGGGATTCAGCTGGGGCCAACGTCCTGACTTTC	CASSQGQGDSAGANVLTF
TRBJ2-5	-	-	TRBV7-9	TGTGCCAGCAGCTTAGCGCCCTCAGAGACCCAGTACTTC	CASSLAPSETQYF
TRBJ2-5	-	-	TRBV19	TGTGCCAGTAGTATAACGGCAGGGGGGCAAGAGACCCAGTACTTC	CASSITAGGQETQYF
TRBJ2-2	-	-	TRBV13	TGTGCCAGCAACTCCCAAGGGGACACCGGGGAGCTGTTTTTT	CASNSQGDTGELFF
TRBJ2-7	-	-	TRBV5-6	TGTGCCAGCAGTTACCAGGCCTACGAGCAGTACTTC	CASSYQAYEQYF
TRBJ2-2	TRBD2	-	TRBV7-6	TGTGCCAGCAGCTTATACCTAGCGGCCGGGGAGCTGTTTTTT	CASSLYLAAGELFF
TRBJ2-7	-	-	TRBV5-6	TGTGCCAGCAGCTTCCAGGGGATGGACGAGCAGTACTTC	CASSFQGMDEQYF